This T cell receptor (beta chain) was recorded in a study of blood T cell repertoires in COVID-19. This clone was detected a few times. The table came from immunoSEQ multiplex PCR; TCRdb's copy has only in-frame clones and leaves some out. In the table there are some 200,000 clones, approximately 85% of which are singletons. V was clipped by 5 bases and J by 7 bases; unmatched bases: 11. Germline CDR1 reads MNHEY; CDR2 reads SVGAGI. CDR3 length equals 15 residues. The genes are TRBV6-5 and TRBJ1-5, with 7 bases matching TRBD1. This clonotype was obtained from a man aged 50-60 years who had recovered from COVID-19. Sample: peripheral blood. The CDR3: CASSSRTGRGQPQHF. CDR3 DNA sequence: TGTGCCAGCAGTAGCCGGACAGGCCGGGGCCAGCCCCAGCATTTT.